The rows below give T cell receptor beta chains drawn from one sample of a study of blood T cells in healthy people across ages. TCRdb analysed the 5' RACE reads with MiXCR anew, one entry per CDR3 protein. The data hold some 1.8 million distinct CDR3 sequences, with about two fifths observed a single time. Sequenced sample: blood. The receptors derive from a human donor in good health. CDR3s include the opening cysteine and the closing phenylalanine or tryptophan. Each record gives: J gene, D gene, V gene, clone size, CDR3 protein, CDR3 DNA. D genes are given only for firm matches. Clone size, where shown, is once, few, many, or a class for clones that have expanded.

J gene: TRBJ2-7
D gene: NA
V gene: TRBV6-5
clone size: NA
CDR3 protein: CASSRKGRGWDEQYF
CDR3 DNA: TGTGCCAGCAGTAGAAAGGGTAGAGGGTGGGACGAGCAGTACTTC

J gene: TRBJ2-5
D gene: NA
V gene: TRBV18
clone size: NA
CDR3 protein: CASSPRRGALQETQYF
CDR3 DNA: TGTGCCAGCTCACCACGACGGGGGGCCCTCCAAGAGACCCAGTACTTC

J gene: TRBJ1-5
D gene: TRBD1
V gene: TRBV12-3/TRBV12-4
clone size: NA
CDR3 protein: CASSLKLDRAISQPQHF
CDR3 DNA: TGTGCCAGCAGTTTAAAATTGGACAGGGCAATCAGTCAGCCCCAGCATTTT

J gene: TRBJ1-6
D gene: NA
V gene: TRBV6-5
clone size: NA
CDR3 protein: CASSYRGSNSPLHF
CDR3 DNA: TGTGCCAGCAGTTACCGGGGAAGTAATTCACCCCTCCACTTT

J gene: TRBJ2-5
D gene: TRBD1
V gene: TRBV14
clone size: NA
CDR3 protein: CASSSLDRGLDTETQYF
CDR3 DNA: TGTGCCAGCAGCTCTCTGGACAGGGGGCTTGACACAGAGACCCAGTACTTC

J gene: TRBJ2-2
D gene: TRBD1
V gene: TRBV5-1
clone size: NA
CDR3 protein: CASSLQGGGTGERFF
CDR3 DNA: TGCGCCAGCAGCTTACAAGGGGGCGGAACCGGAGAGCGGTTTTTT

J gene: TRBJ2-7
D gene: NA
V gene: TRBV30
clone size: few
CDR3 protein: CAWIRLREEQYF
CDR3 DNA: TGTGCCTGGATCCGGTTAAGGGAGGAGCAGTACTTC

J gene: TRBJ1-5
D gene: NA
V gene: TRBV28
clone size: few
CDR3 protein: CASFPRGGVRVQPQHF
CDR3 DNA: TGTGCCAGCTTCCCCCGGGGGGGGGTCCGGGTTCAGCCCCAGCATTTT

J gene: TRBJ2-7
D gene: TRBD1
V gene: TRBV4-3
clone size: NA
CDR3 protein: CASSQGTGDFYGQYF
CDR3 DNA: TGCGCCAGCAGCCAAGGAACAGGGGATTTCTACGGGCAGTACTTC

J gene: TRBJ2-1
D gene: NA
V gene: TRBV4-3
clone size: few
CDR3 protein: CASSQQPLVGYEQFF
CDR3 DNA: TGCGCCAGCAGCCAGCAGCCCCTGGTGGGATATGAGCAGTTCTTC

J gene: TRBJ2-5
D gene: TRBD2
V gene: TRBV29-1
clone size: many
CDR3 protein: CSGGGEAIQETQYF
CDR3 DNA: TGCAGCGGGGGGGGTGAAGCCATACAAGAGACCCAGTACTTC

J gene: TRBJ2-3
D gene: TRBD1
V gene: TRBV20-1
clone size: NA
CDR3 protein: CSPRQGGTDTQYF
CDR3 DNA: TGCAGTCCTAGACAGGGAGGCACAGATACGCAGTATTTT

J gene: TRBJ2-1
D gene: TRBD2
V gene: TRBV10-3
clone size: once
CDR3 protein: CAISPVAGVSYNEQFF
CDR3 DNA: TGTGCCATCAGCCCAGTAGCGGGGGTATCCTACAATGAGCAGTTCTTC

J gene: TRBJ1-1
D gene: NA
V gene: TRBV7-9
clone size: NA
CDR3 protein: CASSLEGLGSEAFF
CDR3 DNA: TGTGCCAGCAGCTTAGAGGGGCTTGGTTCTGAAGCTTTCTTT

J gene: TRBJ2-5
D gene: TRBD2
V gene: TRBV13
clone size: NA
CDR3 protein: CASSLPSGGARETQYF
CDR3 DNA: TGTGCCAGCAGCTTACCGAGCGGGGGGGCCCGGGAGACCCAGTACTTC

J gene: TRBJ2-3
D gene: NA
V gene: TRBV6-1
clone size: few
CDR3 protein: CASSEGGWTDTQYF
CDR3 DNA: TGTGCCAGCAGTGAGGGGGGCTGGACAGATACGCAGTATTTT

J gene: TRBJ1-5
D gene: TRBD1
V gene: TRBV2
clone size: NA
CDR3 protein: CASTGQPNQPQHF
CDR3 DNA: TGTGCCAGTACGGGACAGCCCAATCAGCCCCAGCATTTT